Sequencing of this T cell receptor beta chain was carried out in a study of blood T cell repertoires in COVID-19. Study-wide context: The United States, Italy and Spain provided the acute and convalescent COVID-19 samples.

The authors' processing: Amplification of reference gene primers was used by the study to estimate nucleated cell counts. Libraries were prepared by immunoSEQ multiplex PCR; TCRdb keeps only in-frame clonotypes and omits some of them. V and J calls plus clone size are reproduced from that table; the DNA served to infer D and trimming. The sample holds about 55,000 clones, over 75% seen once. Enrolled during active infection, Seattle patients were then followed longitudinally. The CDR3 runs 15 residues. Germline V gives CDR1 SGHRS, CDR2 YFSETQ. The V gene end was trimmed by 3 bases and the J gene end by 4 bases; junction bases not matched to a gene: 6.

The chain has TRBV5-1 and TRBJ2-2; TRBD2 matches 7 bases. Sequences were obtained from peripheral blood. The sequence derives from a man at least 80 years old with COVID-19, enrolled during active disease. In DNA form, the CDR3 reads TGCGCCAGCAGCTCGGTCACTAGCGCCACCGGGGAGCTGTTTTTT. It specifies CASSSVTSATGELFF.